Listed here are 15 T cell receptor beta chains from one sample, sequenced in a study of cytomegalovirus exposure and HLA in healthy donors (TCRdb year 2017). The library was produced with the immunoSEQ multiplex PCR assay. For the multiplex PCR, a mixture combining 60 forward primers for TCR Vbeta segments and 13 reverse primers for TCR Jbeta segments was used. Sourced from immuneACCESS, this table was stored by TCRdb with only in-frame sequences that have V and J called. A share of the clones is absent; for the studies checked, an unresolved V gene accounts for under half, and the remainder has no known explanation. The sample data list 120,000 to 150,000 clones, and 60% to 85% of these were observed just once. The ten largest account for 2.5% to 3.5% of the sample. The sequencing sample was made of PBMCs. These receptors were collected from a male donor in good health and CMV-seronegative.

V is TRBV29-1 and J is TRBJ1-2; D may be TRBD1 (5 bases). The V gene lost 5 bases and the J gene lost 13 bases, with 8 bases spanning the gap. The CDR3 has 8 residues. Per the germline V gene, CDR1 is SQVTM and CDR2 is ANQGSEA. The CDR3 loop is CSVWQGTF. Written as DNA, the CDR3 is TGCAGCGTTTGGCAGGGCACCTTC. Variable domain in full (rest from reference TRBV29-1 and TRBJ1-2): SAVISQKPSRDICQRGTSLTIQCQVDSQVTMMFWYRQQPGQSLTLIATANQGSEATYESGFVIDKFPISRPNLTFSTLTVSNMSPEDSSIYLCSVWQGTFGSGTRLTVV.

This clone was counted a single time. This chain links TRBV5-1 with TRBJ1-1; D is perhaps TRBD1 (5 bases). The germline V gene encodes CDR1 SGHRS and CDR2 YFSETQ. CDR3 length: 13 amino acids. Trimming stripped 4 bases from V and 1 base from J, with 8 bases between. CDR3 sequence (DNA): TGCGCCAGCAGCGGACAAGAGAACACTGAAGCTTTCTTT. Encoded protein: CASSGQENTEAFF.

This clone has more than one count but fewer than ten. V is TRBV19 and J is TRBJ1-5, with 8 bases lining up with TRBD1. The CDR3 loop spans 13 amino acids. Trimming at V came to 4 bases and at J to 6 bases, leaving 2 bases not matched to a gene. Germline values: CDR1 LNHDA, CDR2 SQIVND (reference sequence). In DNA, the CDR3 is TGTGCCAGTAGTACAGGGGGCGGTCAGCCCCAGCATTTT. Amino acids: CASSTGGGQPQHF.

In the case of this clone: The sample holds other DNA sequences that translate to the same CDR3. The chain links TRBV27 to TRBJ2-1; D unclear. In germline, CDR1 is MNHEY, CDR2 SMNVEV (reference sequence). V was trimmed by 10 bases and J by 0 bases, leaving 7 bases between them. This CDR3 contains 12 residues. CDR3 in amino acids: CAILSSYNEQFF. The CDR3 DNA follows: TGTGCCATCCTGAGCTCCTACAATGAGCAGTTCTTC.

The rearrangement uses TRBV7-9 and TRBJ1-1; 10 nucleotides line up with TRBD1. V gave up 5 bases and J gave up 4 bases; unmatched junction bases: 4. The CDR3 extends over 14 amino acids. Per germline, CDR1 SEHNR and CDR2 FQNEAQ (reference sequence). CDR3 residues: CASSRGQGSTEAFF. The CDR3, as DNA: TGTGCCAGCAGCAGGGGACAGGGGAGCACTGAAGCTTTCTTT.

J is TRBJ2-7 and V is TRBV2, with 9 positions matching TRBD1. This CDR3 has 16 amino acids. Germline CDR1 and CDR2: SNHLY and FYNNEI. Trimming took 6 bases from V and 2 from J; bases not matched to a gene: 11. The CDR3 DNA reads TGTGCCAGCAGGGTTGGGACAGGGATAGGAACCTACGAGCAGTACTTC. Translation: CASRVGTGIGTYEQYF. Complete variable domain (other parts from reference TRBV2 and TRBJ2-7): EPEVTQTPSHQVTQMGQEVILRCVPISNHLYFYWYRQILGQKVEFLVSFYNNEISEKSEIFDDQFSVERPDGSNFTLKIRSTKLEDSAMYFCASRVGTGIGTYEQYFGPGTRLTVT.

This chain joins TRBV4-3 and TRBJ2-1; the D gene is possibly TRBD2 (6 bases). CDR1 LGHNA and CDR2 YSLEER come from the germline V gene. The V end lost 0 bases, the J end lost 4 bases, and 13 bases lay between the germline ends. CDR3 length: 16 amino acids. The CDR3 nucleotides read TGCGCCAGCAGCCAAGATCAAGTAGCGGTATACAATGAGCAGTTCTTC. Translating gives CASSQDQVAVYNEQFF.

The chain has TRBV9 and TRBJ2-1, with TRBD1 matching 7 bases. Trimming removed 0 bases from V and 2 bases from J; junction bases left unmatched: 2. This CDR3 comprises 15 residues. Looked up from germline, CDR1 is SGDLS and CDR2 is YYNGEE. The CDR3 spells CASSVGDRPYNEQFF. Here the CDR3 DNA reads TGTGCCAGCAGCGTAGGGGACAGACCCTACAATGAGCAGTTCTTC.

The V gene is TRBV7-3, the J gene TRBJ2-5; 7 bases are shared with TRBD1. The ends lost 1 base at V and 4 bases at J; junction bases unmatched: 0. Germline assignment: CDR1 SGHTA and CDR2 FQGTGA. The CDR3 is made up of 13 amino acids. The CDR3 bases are TGTGCCAGCAGCTTAAGACAGGGAGAGACCCAGTACTTC. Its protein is CASSLRQGETQYF.

Written as DNA, the CDR3 is TGCGCCAGCAGCCGCGGGACTAGCTCCTACGAGCAGTACTTC. Translating gives CASSRGTSSYEQYF. This rearrangement joins TRBV4-1 to TRBJ2-7; TRBD2 matches 8 bases. Unmatched junction bases numbered 2, after V lost 4 bases and J lost 0 bases. This CDR3 spans 14 amino acids. The V gene's germline CDR1 is MGHRA and CDR2 YSYEKL.

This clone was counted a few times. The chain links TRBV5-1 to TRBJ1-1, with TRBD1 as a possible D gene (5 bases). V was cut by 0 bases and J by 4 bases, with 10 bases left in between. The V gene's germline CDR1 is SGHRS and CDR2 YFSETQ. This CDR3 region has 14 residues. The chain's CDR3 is CASSLAGRGTEAFF. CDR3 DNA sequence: TGCGCCAGCAGCTTGGCAGGGCGGGGCACTGAAGCTTTCTTT.

CDR3 region: CASRPNRGYTGELFF. CDR3 in DNA: TGTGCCAGCAGGCCTAACAGGGGATACACCGGGGAGCTGTTTTTT. The chain combines TRBV6-5 with TRBJ2-2; TRBD1 matches 7 bases. V gave up 6 bases and J gave up 3 bases; unmatched junction bases: 7. This CDR3 region has 15 residues. From germline, CDR1 is MNHEY and CDR2 SVGAGI.

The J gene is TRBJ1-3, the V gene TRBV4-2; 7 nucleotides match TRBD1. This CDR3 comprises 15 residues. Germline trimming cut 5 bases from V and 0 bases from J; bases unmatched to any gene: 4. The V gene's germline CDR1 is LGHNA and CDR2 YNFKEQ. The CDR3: CASSSQGNSGNTIYF. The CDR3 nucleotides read TGTGCCAGCAGCTCACAGGGGAACTCTGGAAACACCATATATTTT.

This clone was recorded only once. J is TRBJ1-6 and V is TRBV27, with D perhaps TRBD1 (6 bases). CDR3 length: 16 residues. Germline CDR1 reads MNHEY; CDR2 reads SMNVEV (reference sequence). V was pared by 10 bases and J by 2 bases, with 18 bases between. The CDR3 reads CATRPKQGPYNSPLHF. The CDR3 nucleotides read TGTGCCACCCGACCCAAACAGGGACCCTATAATTCACCCCTCCACTTT.

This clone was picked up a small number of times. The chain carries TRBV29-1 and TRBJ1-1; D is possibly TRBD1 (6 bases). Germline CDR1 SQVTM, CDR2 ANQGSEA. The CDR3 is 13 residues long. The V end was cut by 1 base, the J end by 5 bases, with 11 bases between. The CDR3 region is CSVEAGRGTEAFF. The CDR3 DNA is TGCAGCGTTGAAGCGGGAAGGGGGACTGAAGCTTTCTTT.